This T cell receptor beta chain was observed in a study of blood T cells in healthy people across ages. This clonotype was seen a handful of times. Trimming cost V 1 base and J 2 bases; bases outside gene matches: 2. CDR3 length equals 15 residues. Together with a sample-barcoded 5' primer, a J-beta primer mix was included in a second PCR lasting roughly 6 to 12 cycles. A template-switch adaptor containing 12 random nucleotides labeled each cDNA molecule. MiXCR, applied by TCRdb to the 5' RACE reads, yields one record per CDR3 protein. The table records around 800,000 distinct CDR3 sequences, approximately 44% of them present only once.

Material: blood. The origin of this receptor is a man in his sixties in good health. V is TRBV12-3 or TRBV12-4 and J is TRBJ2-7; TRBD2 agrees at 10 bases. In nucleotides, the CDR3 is TGTGCCAGCAGTTTAGTAGCGGGGGGCACCTACGAGCAGTACTTC. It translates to CASSLVAGGTYEQYF.